Listed below are T cell receptor beta chains from one sample, sequenced in a study of T cell responses to AZD1222 COVID-19 vaccine. The method was immunoSEQ multiplex PCR; TCRdb's version includes in-frame clones alone and lacks a portion of them. The repertoire consists of roughly 180,000 clones, with 87% occurring once and the leading ten covering about 2.8%. This specimen consisted of peripheral blood, obtained on day 0 of AZD1222 vaccination. The origin of the receptors is an adult in good health. CDR3s include the opening cysteine and the closing phenylalanine or tryptophan. The D gene is left open where the match is weak. Expanded clones get a size class; other rows say once, few or many, or leave the size out.

TRBV6-5	TRBJ1-2	TRBD1	NA	CASKTGGSLYGYTF	TGTGCCAGCAAGACAGGGGGGAGTTTGTATGGCTACACCTTC
TRBV5-1	TRBJ1-1	TRBD1	NA	CASSYRQGGTEAFF	TGCGCCAGCAGCTATCGACAGGGCGGAACTGAAGCTTTCTTT
TRBV18	TRBJ2-7	NA	NA	CASSPIKESYEQYF	TGTGCCAGCTCACCGATAAAGGAGTCCTACGAGCAGTACTTC
TRBV6-5	TRBJ1-2	TRBD1	NA	CASTRFGTGGSGYTF	TGTGCCAGCACCAGATTCGGGACAGGGGGCTCCGGCTACACCTTC
TRBV2	TRBJ1-2	NA	NA	CASLLGGGNPYGYTF	TGTGCCAGTCTTTTGGGAGGGGGGAACCCCTATGGCTACACCTTC
TRBV7-9	TRBJ2-7	NA	NA	CASSSGAVPYEQYF	TGTGCCAGCAGCTCAGGTGCCGTACCCTACGAGCAGTACTTC
TRBV6-5	TRBJ1-1	NA	NA	CASSYRRQVNTEAFF	TGTGCCAGCAGTTACCGGAGGCAGGTGAACACTGAAGCTTTCTTT
TRBV4-2	TRBJ2-7	TRBD2	NA	CASSPKLAASYEQYF	TGTGCCAGCAGCCCCAAACTAGCGGCGTCCTACGAGCAGTACTTC
TRBV4-1	TRBJ1-4	NA	NA	CASSQAVPGGREKLFF	TGCGCCAGCAGCCAAGCGGTGCCCGGGGGGCGAGAAAAACTGTTTTTT
TRBV28	TRBJ1-1	NA	NA	CASSTFNLAAEAFF	TGTGCCAGCAGTACCTTTAACCTTGCTGCTGAAGCTTTCTTT
TRBV7-3	TRBJ2-6	TRBD1	NA	CASSPTTGFSGANVLTF	TGTGCCAGCAGCCCCACGACAGGGTTCTCTGGGGCCAACGTCCTGACTTTC
TRBV5-1	TRBJ2-5	NA	NA	CASSRARGAGETQYF	TGCGCCAGCAGCCGGGCCAGGGGTGCAGGGGAGACCCAGTACTTC
TRBV30	TRBJ1-3	NA	few	CAWKWQAGNTIYF	TGTGCCTGGAAATGGCAGGCAGGAAACACCATATATTTT
TRBV7-2	TRBJ2-3	NA	NA	CASSFGSVPSTDTQYF	TGTGCCAGCAGCTTTGGCTCCGTGCCTAGCACAGATACGCAGTATTTT
TRBV28	TRBJ2-2	NA	NA	CASSLPPYTGELFF	TGTGCCAGCAGTTTACCTCCTTACACCGGGGAGCTGTTTTTT
TRBV10-3	TRBJ1-3	NA	few	CAISAPDRTGNTIYF	TGTGCCATCAGTGCACCGGACAGAACTGGAAACACCATATATTTT
TRBV18	TRBJ2-7	TRBD2	few	CASSPGTSAEQYF	TGTGCCAGCTCACCCGGGACTAGCGCCGAGCAGTACTTC
TRBV14	TRBJ2-1	TRBD2	NA	CASSQSLGLATEQFF	TGTGCCAGCAGCCAATCCCTCGGACTAGCGACTGAGCAGTTCTTC
TRBV30	TRBJ2-1	TRBD2	NA	CARRTSGSNEQFF	TGTGCCCGCCGGACTAGCGGGAGTAATGAGCAGTTCTTC
TRBV5-4	TRBJ2-6	NA	NA	CASSSGQPGANVLTF	TGTGCCAGCAGCTCGGGTCAACCGGGGGCCAACGTCCTGACTTTC
TRBV5-4	TRBJ2-1	NA	NA	CASSLVALGSEQFF	TGTGCCAGCAGCTTGGTGGCCCTCGGGAGTGAGCAGTTCTTC
TRBV30	TRBJ2-7	NA	few	CAWTGFNSYEQYF	TGTGCCTGGACAGGATTTAACTCCTACGAGCAGTACTTC
TRBV18	TRBJ1-1	NA	NA	CASSPEGSDTEAFF	TGTGCCAGCTCACCAGAGGGCTCGGACACTGAAGCTTTCTTT
TRBV5-1	TRBJ2-3	NA	NA	CASSLVPVSPDTQYF	TGCGCCAGCAGCTTGGTTCCAGTTTCGCCAGATACGCAGTATTTT
TRBV6-2/TRBV6-3	TRBJ2-5	NA	NA	CASSYGSGSTVETQYF	TGTGCCAGCAGTTACGGATCGGGTTCAACTGTCGAGACCCAGTACTTC
TRBV5-1	TRBJ1-6	NA	NA	CASSLSGFSPLHF	TGCGCCAGCAGCTTGTCAGGGTTTTCACCCCTCCACTTT
TRBV14	TRBJ2-7	NA	few	CASSQVSQGPYEQYF	TGTGCCAGCAGCCAAGTTTCGCAGGGCCCATACGAGCAGTACTTC
TRBV11-2	TRBJ1-2	TRBD1	NA	CASSSTGVRYGYTF	TGTGCCAGCAGCTCGACAGGGGTCCGCTATGGCTACACCTTC
TRBV4-2	TRBJ2-1	NA	once	CASSQGEQFNEQFF	TGTGCCAGCAGCCAAGGCGAACAGTTTAATGAGCAGTTCTTC
TRBV6-5	TRBJ1-3	TRBD1	NA	CASSYDRADTIYF	TGTGCCAGCAGTTACGACAGGGCGGACACCATATATTTT
TRBV6-1	TRBJ2-7	TRBD2	few	CASSGHWTSGSYEQYF	TGTGCCAGCAGTGGGCATTGGACTAGCGGGAGCTACGAGCAGTACTTC
TRBV19	TRBJ1-5	TRBD1	once	CASSIGLRQGGYSNQPQHF	TGTGCCAGTAGTATAGGGTTGAGACAGGGGGGCTATAGCAATCAGCCCCAGCATTTT
TRBV11-2	TRBJ1-1	NA	NA	CASSRIGFQPNTEAFF	TGTGCCAGCAGCCGGATTGGGTTCCAGCCGAACACTGAAGCTTTCTTT
TRBV19	TRBJ2-1	NA	once	CASGWGANEQFF	TGTGCCAGTGGTTGGGGGGCGAATGAGCAGTTCTTC
TRBV4-1	TRBJ2-5	NA	NA	CASSQPLEGTQYF	TGCGCCAGCAGCCAACCGTTGGAGGGGACCCAGTACTTC
TRBV5-1	TRBJ2-5	NA	once	CASSFNTGLRETQYF	TGCGCCAGCAGCTTCAATACAGGTCTGCGAGAGACCCAGTACTTC
TRBV5-5	TRBJ1-2	NA	NA	CASSTGSGSYGYTF	TGTGCCAGCAGTACAGGTTCAGGTTCCTATGGCTACACCTTC
TRBV18	TRBJ2-3	NA	NA	CASSPNPSRATDTQYF	TGTGCCAGCTCACCAAACCCAAGTAGGGCGACAGATACGCAGTATTTT
TRBV27	TRBJ1-6	TRBD1	NA	CASSILQGQVRPLHF	TGTGCCAGCAGCATCTTACAGGGGCAGGTGAGACCCCTCCACTTT
TRBV27	TRBJ2-7	NA	NA	CASSLFGSSYEQYF	TGTGCCAGCAGTTTATTTGGCAGCTCCTACGAGCAGTACTTC
TRBV7-7	TRBJ2-2	NA	NA	CASSSHRDATGELFF	TGTGCCAGCAGTTCCCATCGGGACGCCACCGGGGAGCTGTTTTTT
TRBV28	TRBJ1-1	TRBD1	NA	CASSLCFELRGRTEAFF	TGTGCCAGCAGTTTATGCTTCGAACTCAGGGGGAGAACTGAAGCTTTCTTT
TRBV4-1	TRBJ1-4	NA	NA	CASSQDRGYNEKLFF	TGCGCCAGCAGCCAAGATCGGGGGTACAATGAAAAACTGTTTTTT
TRBV5-5	TRBJ2-2	TRBD2	NA	CASRSGTSGTGELFF	TGTGCCAGCAGATCCGGGACTAGCGGGACTGGGGAGCTGTTTTTT
TRBV7-6	TRBJ1-5	NA	NA	CASSLEFRNQPQHF	TGTGCCAGCAGCTTAGAGTTCCGGAATCAGCCCCAGCATTTT
TRBV9	TRBJ2-6	NA	NA	CASSAFSRSGANVLTF	TGTGCCAGCAGCGCGTTCAGTCGGTCTGGGGCCAACGTCCTGACTTTC
TRBV5-8	TRBJ1-1	NA	NA	CASSLLVLWGTEAFF	TGTGCCAGCAGCTTACTGGTCTTATGGGGCACTGAAGCTTTCTTT
TRBV5-1	TRBJ2-5	NA	NA	CASSSYFGETQYF	TGCGCCAGCAGCTCCTACTTCGGTGAGACCCAGTACTTC
TRBV6-5	TRBJ1-1	NA	NA	CASSRTTTEAFF	TGTGCCAGCAGCCGGACAACCACTGAAGCTTTCTTT
TRBV5-1	TRBJ1-2	NA	NA	CASRTLVSFSGYTF	TGCGCCAGCAGGACATTGGTGTCATTTAGTGGCTACACCTTC
TRBV12-3/TRBV12-4	TRBJ2-2	NA	NA	CANRKGNTGELFF	TGTGCCAACCGAAAGGGAAATACCGGGGAGCTGTTTTTT
TRBV5-3	TRBJ2-7	NA	NA	CARSLSTGSYEQYF	TGTGCCAGAAGCTTGAGTACAGGGAGCTACGAGCAGTACTTC
TRBV7-8	TRBJ1-1	NA	NA	CASSLEGFTEAFF	TGTGCCAGCAGCTTAGAGGGTTTCACTGAAGCTTTCTTT
TRBV12-3/TRBV12-4	TRBJ2-5	NA	NA	CASSLGTWTQYF	TGTGCCAGCAGTTTAGGTACATGGACCCAGTACTTC